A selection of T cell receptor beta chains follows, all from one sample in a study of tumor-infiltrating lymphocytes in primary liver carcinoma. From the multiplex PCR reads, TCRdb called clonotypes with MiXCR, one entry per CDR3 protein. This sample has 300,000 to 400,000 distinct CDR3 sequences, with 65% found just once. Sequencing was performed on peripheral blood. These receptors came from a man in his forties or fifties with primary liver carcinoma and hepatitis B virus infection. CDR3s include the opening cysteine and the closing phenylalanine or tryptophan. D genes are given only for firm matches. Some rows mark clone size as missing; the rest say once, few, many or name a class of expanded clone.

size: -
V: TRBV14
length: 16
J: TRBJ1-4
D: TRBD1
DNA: TGTGCCAGCAGCCAATCGCAGGGGGCCACCCATCAAAAACTGTTTTTT
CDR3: CASSQSQGATHQKLFF

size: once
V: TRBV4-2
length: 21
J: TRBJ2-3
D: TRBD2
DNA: TGTGTCAGCAGCCAAGATCCCCGGGGCCCGGGACTAGCGGGAGGGCCAGATACGCAGTATTTT
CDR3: CVSSQDPRGPGLAGGPDTQYF

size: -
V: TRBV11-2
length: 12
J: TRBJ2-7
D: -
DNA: TGTGCCAGCAAAGGGAAGTCCTACGAGCAGTACTTT
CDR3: CASKGKSYEQYF

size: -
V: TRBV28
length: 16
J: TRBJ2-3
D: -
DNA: TGTGCCAGCAGTTCCCCTGGTGGGTCGGCCACAGATATGCGATATTTT
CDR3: CASSSPGGSATDMRYF

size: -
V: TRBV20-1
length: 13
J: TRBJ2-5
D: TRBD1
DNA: TGCAGTGCTAGGATAAACAGGGGCGAGACCCAGTACTTC
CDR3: CSARINRGETQYF

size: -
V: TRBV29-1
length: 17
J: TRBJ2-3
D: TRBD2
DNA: TGCAGCGTAATGGGACTAGCGGGAGTATTCGCCACAGATACGCAGTATTTT
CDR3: CSVMGLAGVFATDTQYF

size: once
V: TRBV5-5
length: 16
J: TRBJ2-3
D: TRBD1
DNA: TGTGCCAGCAGCTCAAGGGGGCTAGTGGGAAGAGATACGCAGTATTTT
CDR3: CASSSRGLVGRDTQYF

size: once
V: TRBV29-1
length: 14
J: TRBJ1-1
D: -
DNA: TGCAGCATTGGGAGGGTATTCCCGAACACTGTAGCTTTCTTT
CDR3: CSIGRVFPNTVAFF

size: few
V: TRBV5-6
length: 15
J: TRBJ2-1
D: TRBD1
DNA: TGTGCCAGCAGCGTGGGACAGTCGGCGTACAATGAGCAGTTCTTC
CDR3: CASSVGQSAYNEQFF

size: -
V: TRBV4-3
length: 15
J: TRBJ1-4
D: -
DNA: TGCGCCAGCAGCCAAGATCTACTCAGATCAGAAAAACCGTTTTTT
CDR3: CASSQDLLRSEKPFF

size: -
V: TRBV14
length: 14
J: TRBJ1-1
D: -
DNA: TGTGCCGGCAGCCAAGGATTCACACTGCGAAAAGCTTTCTTT
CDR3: CAGSQGFTLRKAFF

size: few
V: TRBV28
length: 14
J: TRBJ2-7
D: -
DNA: TGTGCCAGCAGTTTGCAGGGTCTAAACTACGAGCAGTACTTC
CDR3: CASSLQGLNYEQYF

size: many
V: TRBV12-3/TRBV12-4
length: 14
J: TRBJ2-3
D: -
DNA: TGTGCCAGCAGTTTTCAGGGTATCACAGATACGCAGTATTTT
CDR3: CASSFQGITDTQYF

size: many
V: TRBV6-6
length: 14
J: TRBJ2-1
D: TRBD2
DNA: TGTGCCAGCAGTGTAGCGGGCGGATACAATGAGCAGTTCTTC
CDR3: CASSVAGGYNEQFF

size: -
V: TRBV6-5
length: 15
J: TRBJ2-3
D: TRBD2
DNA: TGTGCCAGCAGTTACATGGGAGGGCCAACAGATACGCAGTATTTT
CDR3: CASSYMGGPTDTQYF

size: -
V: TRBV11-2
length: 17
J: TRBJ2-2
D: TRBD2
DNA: TGTGCCAGCAACATGCGACTAGCGGGCGCATTAATCGGGGAGCTGTTTTTT
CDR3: CASNMRLAGALIGELFF

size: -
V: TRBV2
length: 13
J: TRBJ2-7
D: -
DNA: TGTGCCAGCAAACAGGAGGAGAACTACGAGCAGTACTTC
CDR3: CASKQEENYEQYF

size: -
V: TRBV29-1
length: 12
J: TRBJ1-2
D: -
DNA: TGCAGCGAAGTAAGGGGGGACGATTGCTACACCTTC
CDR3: CSEVRGDDCYTF

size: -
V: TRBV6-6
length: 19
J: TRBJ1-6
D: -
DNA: TGTGCCAGCAGTTACGGGAGAGAACAGGGAAGCTCCTATAATTCACCCCTCCACTTT
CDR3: CASSYGREQGSSYNSPLHF

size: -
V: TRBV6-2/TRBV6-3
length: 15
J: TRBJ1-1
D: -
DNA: TGTGCCAGCAGTTACATCTTATGGGGAGGCACTGAAGCTTTCTTT
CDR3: CASSYILWGGTEAFF

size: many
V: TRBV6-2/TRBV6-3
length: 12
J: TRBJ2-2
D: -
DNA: TGTGCCAGCAGTCAGGGCCCCGGGGAGCTGTTTTTT
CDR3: CASSQGPGELFF

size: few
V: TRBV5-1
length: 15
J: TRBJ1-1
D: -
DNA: TGCGCCAGCAGCTACGCGGGACACCAGAACACTGAAGCTTTCTTT
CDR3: CASSYAGHQNTEAFF

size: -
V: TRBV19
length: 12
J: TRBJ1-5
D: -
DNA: TGTGCCAGTAGTGTATCCCGACAGCCCCAGCATTTT
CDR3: CASSVSRQPQHF

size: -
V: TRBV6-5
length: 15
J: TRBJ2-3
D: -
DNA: TGTGCCAGCACAAGGAGTCGGGCTGAGAGATATACGCAGTATTTT
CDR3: CASTRSRAERYTQYF

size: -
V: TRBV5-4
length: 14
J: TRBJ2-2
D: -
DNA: TGTGCCAGCGGCCGATCCACCGTCGGGGGGGAGCTGTTTTTT
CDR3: CASGRSTVGGELFF

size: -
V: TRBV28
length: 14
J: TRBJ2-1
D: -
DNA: TGTGCCAGCTGGTCGGCAGTTCCGTTCAATGAGCAGTTCTTC
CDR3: CASWSAVPFNEQFF

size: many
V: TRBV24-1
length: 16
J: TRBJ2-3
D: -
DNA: TGTGCCACCAGTGATCTGGCATTTGGCGGCACAGATACGCAGTATTTT
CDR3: CATSDLAFGGTDTQYF

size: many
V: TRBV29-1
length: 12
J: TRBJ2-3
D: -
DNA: TGCAGCGCCCAGTGGGGAACAGATACGCAGTATTTT
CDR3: CSAQWGTDTQYF

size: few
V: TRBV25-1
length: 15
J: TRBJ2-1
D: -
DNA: TGTGCCAGCAGTGATACTAGGCGAGGTACGAATGAGCAGTTCTTC
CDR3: CASSDTRRGTNEQFF

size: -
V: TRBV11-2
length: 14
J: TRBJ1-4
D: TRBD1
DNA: TGTGCCAGCAGCTTAAGGCAGGGGGCTGAAAAACTGCTTTTT
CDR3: CASSLRQGAEKLLF

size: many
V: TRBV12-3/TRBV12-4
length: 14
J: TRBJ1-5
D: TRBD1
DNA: TGTGCCAGCAGACCCGGGACAGGGTTGTCGCCCCAGCATTTT
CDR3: CASRPGTGLSPQHF

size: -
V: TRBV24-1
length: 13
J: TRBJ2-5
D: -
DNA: TGTGCCACCAGTGACCCCTCCCAAGAGACCCAGAACTTC
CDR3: CATSDPSQETQNF

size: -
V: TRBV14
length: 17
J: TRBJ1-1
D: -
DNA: TGTGCCGGCAGCCAAACAGGGACCTTACGGGATACCAGGAGGGCTTTCTTT
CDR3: CAGSQTGTLRDTRRAFF

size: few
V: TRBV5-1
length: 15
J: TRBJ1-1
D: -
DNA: TGCGCCAGTAGCTTGGCCTTCAGGGTCGGCACTGAAGCTTTCTTT
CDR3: CASSLAFRVGTEAFF

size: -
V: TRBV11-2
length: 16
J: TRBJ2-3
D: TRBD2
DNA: TGTGCCAGCATCCGTCGTAGCGGGAGCTCAGGAGATGCGCAGTATTTT
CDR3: CASIRRSGSSGDAQYF

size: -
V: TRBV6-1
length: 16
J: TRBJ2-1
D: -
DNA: TGTGCCAACAGCAAGGAGGAACTTAGTCCCCTCGGGGAGCAGTTCTTC
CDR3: CANSKEELSPLGEQFF

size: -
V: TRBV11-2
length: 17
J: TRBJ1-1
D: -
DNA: TGTGCCAGCAGCCCATCCCCCGACTTGAAGGTCGGGGCTGAAGCTTTCTTT
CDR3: CASSPSPDLKVGAEAFF

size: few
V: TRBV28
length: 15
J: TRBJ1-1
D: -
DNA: TGTGCCAGCATCATTGGACGGCTTCGGAACACTGAAGCTTTCTTT
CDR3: CASIIGRLRNTEAFF

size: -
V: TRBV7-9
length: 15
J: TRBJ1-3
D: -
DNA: TGTGCCAGCAGCCCGACCGCCGGCTCTGGAAACACCATATATTTT
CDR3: CASSPTAGSGNTIYF

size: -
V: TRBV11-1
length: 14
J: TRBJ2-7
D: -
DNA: TGTGCCAGCAACTATTCGGGACTGGGCTACGAGCAGCACTTC
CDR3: CASNYSGLGYEQHF

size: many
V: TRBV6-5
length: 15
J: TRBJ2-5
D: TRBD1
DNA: TGTGCCAGCAGCCCCTTGGGGACAGGACAAGAGACCCAGTACTTC
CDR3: CASSPLGTGQETQYF

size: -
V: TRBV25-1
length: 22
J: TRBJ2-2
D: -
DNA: TGTGCCAGCAGTGAATCCCCGTGGATCCTACCTAAACCGACCTCGAACACCGGGGAGCTGTTTTTT
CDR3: CASSESPWILPKPTSNTGELFF

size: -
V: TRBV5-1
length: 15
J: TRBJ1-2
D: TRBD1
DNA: TGCACCAGCGGCTTGGCGGGGTCAGGGGGTGAGGGCTACACCTTC
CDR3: CTSGLAGSGGEGYTF

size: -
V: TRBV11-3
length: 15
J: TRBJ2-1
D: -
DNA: TGTGCCAGCAGTAAAGACGGGGGCTCCTACAATGAGCAGTTCTTC
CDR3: CASSKDGGSYNEQFF

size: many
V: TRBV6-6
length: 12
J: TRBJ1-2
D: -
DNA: TGTGCCAGCAGAGAGGGAGATTATGGCTACACCTTC
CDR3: CASREGDYGYTF

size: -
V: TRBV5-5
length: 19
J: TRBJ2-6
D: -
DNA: TGTGCCAGCAGCCCTTGCGGGACGCTAGGAATGGATGGGGCCAACGTCCTGACTTTC
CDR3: CASSPCGTLGMDGANVLTF

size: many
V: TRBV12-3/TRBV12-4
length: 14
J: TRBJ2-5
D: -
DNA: TGTGCCAGCAGTTTTTTTAGGGACCAAGAGACCCAGTACTTC
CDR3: CASSFFRDQETQYF

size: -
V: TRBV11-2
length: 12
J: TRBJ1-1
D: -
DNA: TGCGCCAACAGCCCTGGGGTTTCTGGAGCTTTCTTT
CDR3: CANSPGVSGAFF

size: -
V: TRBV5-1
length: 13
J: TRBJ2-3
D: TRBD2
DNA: TGCGCCAGCAGCCGGAGCGGGGGAGATACGCAGTATTTT
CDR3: CASSRSGGDTQYF

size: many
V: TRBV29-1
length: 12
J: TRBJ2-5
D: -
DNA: TGCAGCGCCCGCGGGTCTTCCGAGTCCCAGTACTTC
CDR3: CSARGSSESQYF

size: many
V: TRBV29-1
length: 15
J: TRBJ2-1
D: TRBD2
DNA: TGCAGCGTTATTAGCGGGGCAAGCTCCTACAATGAGCAGTTCTTC
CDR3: CSVISGASSYNEQFF

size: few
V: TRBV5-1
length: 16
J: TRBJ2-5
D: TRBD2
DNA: TGCGCCAGCAGCCTCGGACTAGCGGACGTACAAGAGACCCAGTACTTC
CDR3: CASSLGLADVQETQYF

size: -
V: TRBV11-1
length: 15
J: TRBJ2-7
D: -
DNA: TGTGCCAGCAACTTGGACACCACAATCGCCTACGAGCAGTACTTT
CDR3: CASNLDTTIAYEQYF

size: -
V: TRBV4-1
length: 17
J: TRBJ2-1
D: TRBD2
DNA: TGCGCCAGCAGCCAAGACGATAGCGGGAGCTCCTACTATAAGCAGTTCTTC
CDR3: CASSQDDSGSSYYKQFF

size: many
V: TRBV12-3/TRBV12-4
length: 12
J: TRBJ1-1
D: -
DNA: TGTGCCAGCATGGAGTCGGACACTGAAGCTTTCTTT
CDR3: CASMESDTEAFF

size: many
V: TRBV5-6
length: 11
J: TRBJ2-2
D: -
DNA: TGTGCCAGCAGAGGTCCCGGGGAGCTGTTTTTT
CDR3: CASRGPGELFF

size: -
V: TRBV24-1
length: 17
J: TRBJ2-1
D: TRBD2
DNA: TGTGCCACCAGTGATGCCTCCCGGACTAGCATCCACAATGAGCAGTTCTTC
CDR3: CATSDASRTSIHNEQFF

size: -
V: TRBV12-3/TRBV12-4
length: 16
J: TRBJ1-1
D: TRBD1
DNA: TGTGCCAACAGTCTCCCACACCGGACAGGAGGGACTGAAGCTTTCTTT
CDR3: CANSLPHRTGGTEAFF

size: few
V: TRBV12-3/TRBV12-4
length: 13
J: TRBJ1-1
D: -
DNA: TGTGCCAGCAGTTTAGGCGGTGGCGCTGAAGCTTTCTTT
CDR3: CASSLGGGAEAFF